This TCR beta chain was profiled in a study of early T cells in non-severe SARS-CoV-2 infection. Individual cDNA molecules each received unique molecular identifiers attached to them. Each CDR3 protein is one row after TCRdb ran MiXCR on the 5' RACE reads. The data show approximately 97,000 distinct CDR3 sequences, approximately 9.9% seen once. This clonotype has more than one count but fewer than ten. The ends were cut back, 5 bases at V and 3 bases at J, with 11 bases in the middle. This CDR3 spans 13 amino acids. Germline assignment: CDR1 SQVTM and CDR2 ANQGSEA. Sequencing was performed on whole blood, taken at baseline. This chain joins TRBV29-1 and TRBJ1-5; D might be TRBD1 (5 bases). The clonotype originates from an adult who was a healthcare worker with PCR-confirmed SARS-CoV-2 infection or an uninfected control (not recorded which). The CDR3 DNA follows: TGCAGCGTTTCCGGGACGAACAATCAGCCCCAGCATTTT. This gives the protein CSVSGTNNQPQHF. Complete variable domain (other parts from reference TRBV29-1 and TRBJ1-5): SAVISQKPSRDICQRGTSLTIQCQVDSQVTMMFWYRQQPGQSLTLIATANQGSEATYESGFVIDKFPISRPNLTFSTLTVSNMSPEDSSIYLCSVSGTNNQPQHFGDGTRLSIL.